The entry below describes one T cell receptor (beta chain). Its cognate antigen has yet to be identified. Base-call qualities are not available, and no considerably larger clone is one nucleotide away. TCRbeta CDR3 regions were amplified from genomic DNA using the immunoSEQ Assay, a bias-controlled multiplex PCR. As for the authors' bioinformatics: Within the assay, amplification of reference gene primers was used to estimate how many nucleated cells each sample contained. Sequence reads were collapsed and filtered to measure the absolute abundance of every unique TCRbeta CDR3 rearrangement. For each sample, productive Simpson clonality was calculated as the square root of Simpson's diversity index over productive rearrangements. Held by TCRdb, this immuneACCESS table contains in-frame sequences only and omits some clones. Under half of the omission traces to an unresolved V gene where checked; the cause of the rest is unknown. V and J calls and clone size are given by that table; D and trimming were obtained from the DNA. This sample has 450,000 or so clones in its table, and around 89% of those were observed once. In total, the top ten clones hold roughly 1.6% of the sample.

These data originate in a study of blood T cell repertoires in COVID-19 (dated by TCRdb to about 2020). Background on the whole study: The collaborator samples originated in the United States, Italy and Spain and spanned the acute and convalescent phases of COVID-19. The prospective study material was composed of cDNA or gDNA derived from T cells, B-cell-depleted T cells, or PBMCs. Deeply sampled blood TCRbeta repertoires from subjects exposed to, actively infected with, or recovered from COVID-19 were included in the dataset. The repertoires were made available in a free public database intended to serve as a resource for research on the immune response to SARS-CoV-2. The samples were drawn from the first 160 participants of the ongoing ImmuneRACE study and from some 1,300 subjects provided by 6 global collaborators. The sample metadata nearly always contained a de-identified subject ID, COVID-19 status, age in years and sex. HLA class I and class II types, where available, came from metadata supplied by the sample provider rather than from assay-based typing.

One collaborating source in Seattle enrolled patients while the patients were actively infected and followed the patients over time throughout the course of disease. Each collaborating institution followed its own protocols to collect whole blood in K2EDTA tubes. Collaborator samples were shipped for TCRbeta analysis as frozen whole blood, isolated PBMCs, or DNA extracted from either sample type. Summary of the overall study and its limitations: Clinical and demographic metadata were provided uncurated, with the amount varying by source and participant.

Source material: peripheral blood. The TCR originated in a woman aged 40 to 55 with COVID-19, enrolled during active disease.

The CDR3 loop reads CASSLRTSGSTTGELFF. The DNA is TGTGCCAGCAGCTTAAGGACTAGCGGGAGTACCACCGGGGAGCTGTTTTTT. The chain uses TRBV7-8 and TRBJ2-2; 13 bases in the middle match TRBD2. The CDR3 numbers 17 residues from cysteine through phenylalanine. Of the read, only the CDR3 DNA is kept; its 51 bases are in frame from base 1. Via the germline V gene, CDR1 is SGHVS and CDR2 FQNEAQ. Here V drops 2 bases and J drops 4 bases, and the junction holds 4 bases not matched to any gene. The full variable domain, completed from the reference TRBV7-8 and TRBJ2-2 proteins outside the CDR3, reads GAGVSQSPRYKVAKRGQDVALRCDPISGHVSLFWYQQALGQGPEFLTYFQNEAQLDKSGLPSDRFFAERPEGSVSTLKIQRTQQEDSAVYLCASSLRTSGSTTGELFFGEGSRLTVL.